Presented here are 20 T cell receptor beta chains from one specimen sequenced in a study of shared clonotypes between healthy human individuals. Assay used: immunoSEQ multiplex PCR; TCRdb lists only in-frame clones, some missing. The data show around 440,000 clones, 60% to 80% seen once. Specimen: PBMCs. The receptors derive from a middle-aged woman in good health. Some clones in this sample may be carry-over from other donors' samples.

This chain uses TRBV28 with TRBJ1-5; no definite D call. This CDR3 has 14 amino acids. The V and J ends lost 5 bases and 12 bases respectively, with 20 bases between them. CDR1 is MDHEN, CDR2 SYDVKM, per germline. CDR3 sequence (DNA): TGTGCCAGCAGTCCCATCTCGGCGCGAGAGAACCAGCATTTT. Its protein is CASSPISARENQHF.

This rearrangement joins TRBV9 to TRBJ2-7; D possibly corresponds to TRBD1 (6 bases). V lost 0 bases and J lost 2, with 12 bases in between. Germline CDR1 SGDLS, CDR2 YYNGEE. This CDR3 spans 15 amino acids. CDR3: CASSVGGQQTYEQYF. In DNA form, the CDR3 reads TGTGCCAGCAGCGTAGGTGGACAGCAAACCTACGAGCAGTACTTC. The variable domain in full, with the rest retrieved from reference TRBV9 and TRBJ2-7, is DSGVTQTPKHLITATGQRVTLRCSPRSGDLSVYWYQQSLDQGLQFLIQYYNGEERAKGNILERFSAQQFPDLHSELNLSSLELGDSALYFCASSVGGQQTYEQYFGPGTRLTVT.

The V gene is TRBV28, the J gene TRBJ2-1; D unresolved. V was trimmed by 8 bases and J by 5 bases, leaving 10 bases between them. The CDR3 contains 12 residues. Germline V CDR1 and CDR2: MDHEN, SYDVKM. The CDR3: CASQAVNNEQFF. CDR3 bases: TGTGCCAGCCAGGCGGTCAACAATGAGCAGTTCTTC. The full variable domain, in which reference TRBV28 and TRBJ2-1 provide the parts outside the CDR3, is DVKVTQSSRYLVKRTGEKVFLECVQDMDHENMFWYRQDPGLGLRLIYFSYDVKMKEKGDIPEGYSVSREKKERFSLILESASTNQTSMYLCASQAVNNEQFFGPGTRLTVL.

The chain has TRBV29-1 and TRBJ1-2; D call uncertain. The CDR3 covers 12 residues. From germline, CDR1 is SQVTM and CDR2 ANQGSEA. The germline V and J ends were trimmed by 8 bases and 6 bases, with 16 bases remaining between them. The CDR3 region has the DNA TGCAGCAGGGCGGGGTTGAGGCATGGCTACACCTTC. It codes for CSRAGLRHGYTF.

In this sample, this clone turned up a few times. The chain employs TRBV6-5 and TRBJ2-1, with D uncertain. This CDR3 is built from 13 residues. V lost 2 bases, J lost 5 bases, and 7 bases lay in between. Germline V gene sequence: CDR1 MNHEY, CDR2 SVGAGI. The CDR3 DNA is TGTGCCAGCAGTTACGGCCAGAACAATGAGCAGTTCTTC. This translates into CASSYGQNNEQFF.

On this clone: A clone one base away is much larger, so this may be a read error. This is likely a read error, given that the CDR3 carries no conserved phenylalanine or tryptophan at its end. This chain connects TRBV5-6 to TRBJ2-7; no definite D call. V lost 2 bases and J lost 4, with 10 bases in between. Germline loops: CDR1 SGHDT, CDR2 YYEEEE. This CDR3 region has 13 residues. CDR3 residues: CASSFWAEYEQYS. CDR3 DNA: TGTGCCAGCAGCTTTTGGGCCGAATACGAGCAGTACTCC.

Regarding this clone: A far more abundant clone sits one base away, making this likely a read error. The CDR3 sequence is CAWGAGFHGVYF. The CDR3 nucleotides are TGTGCCTGGGGTGCGGGGTTTCATGGTGTGTATTTT. The J gene is TRBJ2-3, the V gene TRBV30; tentative D call: TRBD2 (6 bases). The germline V and J ends were trimmed by 5 bases and 14 bases, with 20 bases remaining between them. CDR1 and CDR2 (germline): GTSNPN, SVGIG (reference sequence). This CDR3 contains 12 residues.

The genes are TRBV5-4 and TRBJ1-5; the match to TRBD1 covers 7 bases. CDR1 and CDR2 (germline): SGHNT, YYREEE (reference sequence). The V gene end was trimmed by 3 bases and the J gene end by 1 base; junction bases not matched to a gene: 4. This CDR3 is built from 15 residues. The CDR3 sequence is CASSWGGQSNQPQHF. CDR3 bases: TGTGCCAGCAGCTGGGGGGGACAGAGCAATCAGCCCCAGCATTTT.

As DNA, the CDR3 is TGTGCCAGCAGCTCATTGGAAAAGGCAGGGTCCCCAGATACGCAGTATTTT. Protein sequence: CASSSLEKAGSPDTQYF. The chain recombines TRBV7-9 with TRBJ2-3; D possibly corresponds to TRBD1 (5 bases). Trimming took off 4 bases at V and 4 bases at J, with 21 bases between the two ends. The CDR3 is 17 amino acids. The germline V gene has CDR1 SEHNR and CDR2 FQNEAQ (reference sequence).

J is TRBJ1-1 and V is TRBV27, with 8 bases that match TRBD1. The CDR3 spans 14 residues. Germline V gene data show CDR1 as MNHEY and CDR2 as SMNVEV (reference sequence). The trim removed 3 bases at V and 4 bases at J, leaving 4 bases unmatched. The CDR3 DNA sequence: TGTGCCAGCAGTTTGGCGGGGACAGGCACTGAAGCTTTCTTT. Its translation: CASSLAGTGTEAFF.

The chain employs TRBV18 and TRBJ2-3; D unresolved. The CDR3 length is 15 residues. The V gene lost 0 bases and the J gene lost 10 bases, with 17 bases spanning the gap. Germline-derived CDR1 and CDR2 are KGHSH and LQKENI. CDR3 residues: CASSPPAGRRGAQYF. The CDR3 nucleotides are TGTGCCAGCTCACCACCCGCCGGGCGGCGCGGAGCGCAGTATTTT.

This clone was detected ten times or more. Here the CDR3 reads CSVAEGYSNQPQHF. CDR3 nucleotide sequence: TGCAGCGTTGCCGAGGGCTATAGCAATCAGCCCCAGCATTTT. This chain joins TRBV29-1 and TRBJ1-5; D ambiguous. CDR1 is SQVTM, CDR2 ANQGSEA, per germline. V was clipped by 4 bases and J by 0 bases, with 10 bases between them. The CDR3 has 14 residues.

V is TRBV9 and J is TRBJ2-3; D ambiguous. Germline CDR1 is SGDLS and CDR2 is YYNGEE. This CDR3 has 14 residues. Trimming shortened V by 3 bases and J by 4 bases, and 12 bases separated the two germline ends. CDR3 loop: CASSANIDADTQYF. The CDR3 DNA reads TGTGCCAGCAGCGCCAACATCGATGCAGATACGCAGTATTTT. Variable domain in full (rest from reference TRBV9 and TRBJ2-3): DSGVTQTPKHLITATGQRVTLRCSPRSGDLSVYWYQQSLDQGLQFLIQYYNGEERAKGNILERFSAQQFPDLHSELNLSSLELGDSALYFCASSANIDADTQYFGPGTRLTVL.

The chain employs TRBV4-2 and TRBJ2-7; 14 positions agree with TRBD2. This CDR3 has 19 residues. V dropped 0 bases and J dropped 3; count of bases not matched to a gene: 10. CDR1 and CDR2 from the germline V gene are LGHNA and YNFKEQ. DNA of the CDR3: TGTGCCAGCAGCCAAGATCTTGAGGGGACTAGCGGGAGATTCTACGAGCAGTACTTC. Its translation: CASSQDLEGTSGRFYEQYF.

This chain connects TRBV7-6 to TRBJ2-5, with TRBD1 matching over 8 bases. The CDR3 totals 14 residues. Germline V gene sequence: CDR1 SGHVS, CDR2 FNYEAQ. V shed 4 bases, J shed 2 bases, and the junction held 3 bases outside the gene matches. CDR3: CASSSRQGQETQYF. DNA for the CDR3: TGTGCCAGCAGCTCTAGACAGGGGCAAGAGACCCAGTACTTC.

V is TRBV2 and J is TRBJ1-2; possibly TRBD1 for D (5 bases). Deletions cut 6 bases from V and 4 bases from J, with 15 bases between. The CDR3 runs 14 residues. In germline, CDR1 is SNHLY, CDR2 FYNNEI. The CDR3 sequence is CASRTPGQGYGYTF. Here the CDR3 DNA reads TGTGCCAGCAGGACCCCGGGGCAGGGCTATGGCTACACCTTC.

The V gene is TRBV27, the J gene TRBJ2-5, with a weak D call TRBD2 (6 bases). The CDR3 spans 16 residues. Germline V lookup: CDR1 MNHEY, CDR2 SMNVEV (reference sequence). Trimming stripped 1 base from V and 2 bases from J, with 14 bases between. The CDR3 spells CASSLWLGGKQETQYF. CDR3 coding DNA: TGTGCCAGCAGTTTATGGCTGGGGGGTAAGCAAGAGACCCAGTACTTC.

This clone was counted a few times. The chain links TRBV2 to TRBJ1-2; maybe TRBD1 (5 bases). The CDR3 has 12 amino acids. Germline V gene lookup returns CDR1 SNHLY and CDR2 FYNNEI. The V and J ends lost 7 bases and 8 bases respectively, with 14 bases between them. The CDR3 region has the DNA TGTGCCAGCACCCCAGGGTATGGGGGCTACACCTTC. This sequence encodes CASTPGYGGYTF.

This rearrangement joins TRBV30 to TRBJ2-1; 10 bases map to TRBD1. Germline CDR1 GTSNPN, CDR2 SVGIG (reference sequence). There are 14 residues in the CDR3. V lost 3 bases to trimming and J lost 3 bases; unmatched junction nucleotides: 2. The CDR3 here is CAWRGDRGYNEQFF. CDR3 nucleotides: TGTGCCTGGAGGGGGGACAGGGGCTACAATGAGCAGTTCTTC.

This clone was seen ten or more times. This specimen includes other DNA sequences encoding the same CDR3. Here the CDR3 reads CASSKTSGGLSGELFF. The DNA for the CDR3 is TGTGCCAGCAGCAAGACTAGCGGGGGGTTGAGCGGGGAGCTGTTTTTT. The J gene is TRBJ2-2, the V gene TRBV4-2; 13 nucleotides agree with TRBD2. After removal of 5 bases from V and 7 bases from J, the junction contained 7 bases not matched to a gene. The CDR3 runs to 16 residues. The V gene's germline CDR1 is LGHNA and CDR2 YNFKEQ.